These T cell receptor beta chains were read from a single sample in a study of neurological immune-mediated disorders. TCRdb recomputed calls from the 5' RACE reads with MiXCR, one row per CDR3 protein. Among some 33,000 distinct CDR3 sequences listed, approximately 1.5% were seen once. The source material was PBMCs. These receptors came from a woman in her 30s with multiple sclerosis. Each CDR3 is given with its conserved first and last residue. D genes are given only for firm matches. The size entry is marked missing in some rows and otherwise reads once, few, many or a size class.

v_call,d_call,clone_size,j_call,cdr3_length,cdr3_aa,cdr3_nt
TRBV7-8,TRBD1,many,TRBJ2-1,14,CASSSLQGALEQFF,TGTGCCAGCAGCTCCTTGCAGGGGGCGCTTGAGCAGTTCTTC
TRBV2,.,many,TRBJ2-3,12,CASSTSTDTQYF,TGTGCCAGCAGTACTAGCACAGATACGCAGTATTTT
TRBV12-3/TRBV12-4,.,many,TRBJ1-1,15,CASSLGGELNTEAFF,TGTGCCAGCAGTTTAGGAGGGGAGTTGAACACTGAAGCTTTCTTT
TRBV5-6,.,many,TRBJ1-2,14,CASSLARDLYGYTF,TGTGCCAGCAGCTTGGCCAGGGACCTTTATGGCTACACCTTC
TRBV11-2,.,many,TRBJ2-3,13,CASSSPGQNTQYF,TGTGCCAGCAGCTCCCCGGGGCAGAACACGCAGTATTTT
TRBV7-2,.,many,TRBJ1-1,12,CASSLTNTEAFF,TGTGCCAGCAGCTTAACGAACACTGAAGCTTTCTTT
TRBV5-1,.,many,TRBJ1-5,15,CASSFPQGPNQPQHF,TGCGCCAGCAGCTTCCCACAGGGCCCCAATCAGCCCCAGCATTTT
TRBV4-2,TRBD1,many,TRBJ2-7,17,CASSHLETRQGAYEQYF,TGTGCCAGCAGCCATCTCGAAACACGACAGGGGGCCTACGAGCAGTACTTC
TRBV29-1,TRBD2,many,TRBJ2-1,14,CSGGTTSSYNEQFF,TGCAGCGGGGGGACTACTAGCTCCTACAATGAGCAGTTCTTC
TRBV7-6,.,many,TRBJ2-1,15,CASSLVGTRSNEQFF,TGTGCCAGCAGCTTGGTAGGGACCCGATCCAATGAGCAGTTCTTC
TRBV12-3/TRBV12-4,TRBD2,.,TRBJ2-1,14,CASSGGLASGEQFF,TGTGCCAGTAGCGGGGGACTAGCCAGTGGTGAGCAGTTCTTC
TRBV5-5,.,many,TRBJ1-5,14,CASSSVPRNQPQHF,TGTGCCAGCAGCTCGGTGCCCAGGAATCAGCCCCAGCATTTT
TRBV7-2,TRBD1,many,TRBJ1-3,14,CASSLQGVGNTIYF,TGTGCCAGCAGCTTACAGGGGGTCGGAAACACCATATATTTT
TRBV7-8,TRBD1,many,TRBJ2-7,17,CASSLARGPDLTYEQYF,TGTGCCAGCAGCTTAGCCAGGGGGCCTGACCTTACCTACGAGCAGTACTTC
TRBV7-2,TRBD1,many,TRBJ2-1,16,CASSLGLQGVLDEQFF,TGTGCCAGCAGCTTAGGTCTTCAGGGGGTCTTGGATGAGCAGTTCTTC
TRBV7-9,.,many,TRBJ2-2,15,CASSPGSLDTGELFF,TGTGCCAGCAGTCCCGGCTCCCTCGACACCGGGGAGCTGTTTTTT
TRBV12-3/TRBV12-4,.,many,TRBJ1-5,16,CASSLAGSGTNQPQHF,TGTGCCAGCAGTTTAGCGGGGTCAGGGACCAATCAGCCCCAGCATTTT
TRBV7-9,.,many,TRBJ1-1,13,CASSLEEGWRAFF,TGTGCCAGCAGCTTAGAGGAGGGGTGGAGGGCTTTCTTT
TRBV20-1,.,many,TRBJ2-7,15,CSARDRGRAVYEQYF,TGCAGTGCTAGAGATCGGGGCAGGGCCGTATACGAGCAGTACTTC
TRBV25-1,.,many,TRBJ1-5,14,CASSEGQSNQPQHF,TGTGCCAGCAGTGAAGGACAGAGCAATCAGCCCCAGCATTTT
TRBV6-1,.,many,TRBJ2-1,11,CASSESRTLFF,TGTGCCAGCAGTGAATCGCGGACGCTGTTCTTC
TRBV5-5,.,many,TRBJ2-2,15,CASTPSYTNTGELFF,TGTGCCAGCACCCCTTCCTACACCAACACCGGGGAGCTGTTTTTT